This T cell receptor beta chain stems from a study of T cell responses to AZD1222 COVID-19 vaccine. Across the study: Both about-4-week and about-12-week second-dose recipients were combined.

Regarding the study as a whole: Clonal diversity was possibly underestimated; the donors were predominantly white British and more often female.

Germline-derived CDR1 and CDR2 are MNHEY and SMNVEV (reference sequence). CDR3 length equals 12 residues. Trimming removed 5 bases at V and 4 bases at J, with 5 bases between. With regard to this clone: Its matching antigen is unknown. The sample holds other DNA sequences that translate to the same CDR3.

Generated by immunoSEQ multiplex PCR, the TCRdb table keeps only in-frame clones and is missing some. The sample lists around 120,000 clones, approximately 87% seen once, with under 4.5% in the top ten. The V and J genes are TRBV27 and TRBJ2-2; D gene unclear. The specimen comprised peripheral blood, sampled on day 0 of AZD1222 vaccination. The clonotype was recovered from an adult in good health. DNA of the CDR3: TGTGCCAGCAGTCTACTCACCGGGGAGCTGTTTTTT. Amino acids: CASSLLTGELFF.